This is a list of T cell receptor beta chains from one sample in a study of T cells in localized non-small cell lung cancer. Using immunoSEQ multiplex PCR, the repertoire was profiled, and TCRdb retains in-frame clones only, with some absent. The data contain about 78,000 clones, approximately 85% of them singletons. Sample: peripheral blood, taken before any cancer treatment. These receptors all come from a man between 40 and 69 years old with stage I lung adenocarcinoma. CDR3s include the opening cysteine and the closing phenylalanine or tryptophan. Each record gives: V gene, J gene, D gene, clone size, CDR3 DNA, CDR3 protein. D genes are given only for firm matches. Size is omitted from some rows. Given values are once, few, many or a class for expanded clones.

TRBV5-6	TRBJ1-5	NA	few	TGTGCCAGCACCTATGGGGCAGGGAATCAGCCCCAGCATTTT	CASTYGAGNQPQHF
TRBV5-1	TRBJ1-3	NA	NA	TGCGCCAGCAGGCGCGCCCCAGGCGTCTCTGGAAACACCATATATTTT	CASRRAPGVSGNTIYF
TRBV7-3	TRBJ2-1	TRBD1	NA	TGTGCCAGCAGCTTCGACAGGGGTAGTAACGTGCAGTTCTTC	CASSFDRGSNVQFF
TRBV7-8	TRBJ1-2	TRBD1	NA	TGTGCCAGCAGCTTAGGGCCCTCACCGGGACAGGGAGGAAATGGCTACACCTTC	CASSLGPSPGQGGNGYTF
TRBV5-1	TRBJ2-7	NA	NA	TGCGCCAGCAGCTTGGGGGGACACTCCTACGAGCAGTACTTC	CASSLGGHSYEQYF
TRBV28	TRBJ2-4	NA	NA	TGTGCCAGCAGGGAAAATGGGGGCAAAAACATTCAGTACTTC	CASRENGGKNIQYF
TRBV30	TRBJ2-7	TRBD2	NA	TGTGCCAGCGACGGGACTAGCTCCTACGAGCAGTACTTC	CASDGTSSYEQYF
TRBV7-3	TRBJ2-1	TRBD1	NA	TGTGCCAGCAGCCCCCGGACAGGGGAGTCCTACAATGAGCAGTTCTTC	CASSPRTGESYNEQFF
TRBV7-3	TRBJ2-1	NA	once	TGTGCCAGCAGCTTATCTACTTCCGGCTCGGACGAGCAGTTCTTC	CASSLSTSGSDEQFF
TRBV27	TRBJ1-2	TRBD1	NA	TGTGCCAGCAGACCCCAGGGGGCAATCGGCTATGGCTACACCTTC	CASRPQGAIGYGYTF
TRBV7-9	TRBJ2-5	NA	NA	TGTGCCAGCAGCTTAGGGACAGTATTATCAGAGACCCAGTACTTC	CASSLGTVLSETQYF
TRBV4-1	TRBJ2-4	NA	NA	TGCGCCAGCAGCCTCCGTGAAGGTGAGGGGAGCCGAGACATTCAGTACTTC	CASSLREGEGSRDIQYF
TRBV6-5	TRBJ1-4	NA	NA	TGTGCCAGCAAAAGGGATGCAACTAATGAAAAACTGTTTTTT	CASKRDATNEKLFF